The rows below give T cell receptor beta chains drawn from one sample of a study of blood T cell repertoires in COVID-19. Some clones are missing from TCRdb's copy, which holds only in-frame ones; the method was immunoSEQ multiplex PCR. The top ten hold under 2% of the sample, which has over 200,000 clones, more than 75% seen once. Sequencing was carried out using peripheral blood. The receptors were sampled from a man between 35 and 55 years old with active or convalescent COVID-19. Both conserved end residues are part of each CDR3. D genes are given only for firm matches. The listing skips clone size in some rows; elsewhere it reads once, few, many or a size class.

clone size: .; V gene: TRBV7-2; CDR3 length: 17; J gene: TRBJ2-3; D gene: TRBD2; CDR3 DNA: TGTGCCAGCAGCCGCCCGGCCAGCGGGAGGACCACAGATACGCAGTATTTT; CDR3 protein: CASSRPASGRTTDTQYF
clone size: .; V gene: TRBV30; CDR3 length: 14; J gene: TRBJ1-2; D gene: .; CDR3 DNA: TGTGCCTGGAGTGACCCCCCCCAGAACTATGGCTACACCTTC; CDR3 protein: CAWSDPPQNYGYTF
clone size: .; V gene: TRBV7-6; CDR3 length: 15; J gene: TRBJ2-1; D gene: TRBD2; CDR3 DNA: TGTGCCAGCAGCTCAACTAGCGCGGTGTACGATGAGCAGTTCTTC; CDR3 protein: CASSSTSAVYDEQFF
clone size: .; V gene: TRBV7-9; CDR3 length: 14; J gene: TRBJ1-1; D gene: .; CDR3 DNA: TGTGCCAGCAGCTTAGGACAGATGAACACTGAAGCTTTCTTT; CDR3 protein: CASSLGQMNTEAFF
clone size: .; V gene: TRBV28; CDR3 length: 13; J gene: TRBJ1-3; D gene: TRBD1; CDR3 DNA: TGTGCCAGCAGTTTGGGACAGGGAAACACCATATATTTT; CDR3 protein: CASSLGQGNTIYF
clone size: .; V gene: TRBV6-5; CDR3 length: 14; J gene: TRBJ2-2; D gene: TRBD1; CDR3 DNA: TGTGCCAGCGGCCTGACAGGGAATACCGGGGAGCTGTTTTTT; CDR3 protein: CASGLTGNTGELFF
clone size: .; V gene: TRBV7-8; CDR3 length: 14; J gene: TRBJ2-5; D gene: .; CDR3 DNA: TGTGCCAGCAGCTTATTGCGGAAACAAGAGACCCAGTACTTC; CDR3 protein: CASSLLRKQETQYF
clone size: .; V gene: TRBV12-3/TRBV12-4; CDR3 length: 13; J gene: TRBJ2-3; D gene: .; CDR3 DNA: TGTGCCAGCAGTTTAGACAGGGCAGATACGCAGTATTTT; CDR3 protein: CASSLDRADTQYF
clone size: .; V gene: TRBV27; CDR3 length: 14; J gene: TRBJ2-1; D gene: TRBD2; CDR3 DNA: TGTGCCAGCAGTCCGGGACTAGCGGACAATGAGCAGTTCTTC; CDR3 protein: CASSPGLADNEQFF
clone size: .; V gene: TRBV7-9; CDR3 length: 16; J gene: TRBJ1-2; D gene: .; CDR3 DNA: TGTGCCAGCAGCCCTTTAGCCGGGGCAGGGGCTTTGGGCTACACCTTC; CDR3 protein: CASSPLAGAGALGYTF
clone size: .; V gene: TRBV7-9; CDR3 length: 16; J gene: TRBJ2-1; D gene: TRBD2; CDR3 DNA: TGTGCCAGCAGCTCGACTAGCGAAAGCTCCTACAATGAGCAGTTCTTC; CDR3 protein: CASSSTSESSYNEQFF
clone size: .; V gene: TRBV5-1; CDR3 length: 16; J gene: TRBJ1-2; D gene: TRBD1; CDR3 DNA: TGCGCCAGCAGCCTCGGACAGGCCCTGGGAAGCTATGGCTACACCTTC; CDR3 protein: CASSLGQALGSYGYTF
clone size: .; V gene: TRBV28; CDR3 length: 16; J gene: TRBJ2-7; D gene: .; CDR3 DNA: TGTGCCAGCACCGACCTGTCGGGGAGCTTGCAACACGAGCAGTACTTC; CDR3 protein: CASTDLSGSLQHEQYF
clone size: .; V gene: TRBV6-6; CDR3 length: 12; J gene: TRBJ2-7; D gene: .; CDR3 DNA: TGTGCCAGCAGCCCCGGACAAGAAGAGCAGTACTTC; CDR3 protein: CASSPGQEEQYF
clone size: .; V gene: TRBV28; CDR3 length: 15; J gene: TRBJ2-1; D gene: .; CDR3 DNA: TGTGCCAGCAGCGGCCGGGGGAGGAGCTACAATGAGCAGTTCTTC; CDR3 protein: CASSGRGRSYNEQFF
clone size: .; V gene: TRBV28; CDR3 length: 14; J gene: TRBJ1-1; D gene: TRBD1; CDR3 DNA: TGTGCCAGCTCAACCTCAGGGGGCACGGCTGAAGCTTTCTTT; CDR3 protein: CASSTSGGTAEAFF
clone size: .; V gene: TRBV9; CDR3 length: 18; J gene: TRBJ2-3; D gene: TRBD2; CDR3 DNA: TGTGCCAGCAGCGGTACTGCCGGGGGGGGGCGAGGCACAGATACGCAGTATTTT; CDR3 protein: CASSGTAGGGRGTDTQYF
clone size: .; V gene: TRBV30; CDR3 length: 15; J gene: TRBJ1-6; D gene: .; CDR3 DNA: TGTGCCTGGAGGATCCGGGACAAGTCGAATTCACCCCTCCACTTT; CDR3 protein: CAWRIRDKSNSPLHF
clone size: once; V gene: TRBV7-9; CDR3 length: 14; J gene: TRBJ1-4; D gene: .; CDR3 DNA: TGTGCCAGCAGCTTAGTGCCAGCTAATGAAAAACTGTTTTTT; CDR3 protein: CASSLVPANEKLFF
clone size: .; V gene: TRBV19; CDR3 length: 15; J gene: TRBJ2-2; D gene: TRBD2; CDR3 DNA: TGTGCCAGTAGTATACTAGCGGCGAACACCGGGGAGCTGTTTTTT; CDR3 protein: CASSILAANTGELFF
clone size: .; V gene: TRBV5-1; CDR3 length: 16; J gene: TRBJ1-4; D gene: .; CDR3 DNA: TGCGCCAGCAGCTTGGCTGTGGGGGGGACTAATGAAAAACTGTTTTTT; CDR3 protein: CASSLAVGGTNEKLFF
clone size: .; V gene: TRBV18; CDR3 length: 13; J gene: TRBJ1-1; D gene: TRBD1; CDR3 DNA: TGTGCCAGCTCACTAGGGACAGGCACTGAAGCTTTCTTT; CDR3 protein: CASSLGTGTEAFF
clone size: .; V gene: TRBV4-1; CDR3 length: 18; J gene: TRBJ2-7; D gene: .; CDR3 DNA: TGCGCCAGCAGCCAAGATCAAGTTGGTCGGGGGGCTCTATACGAGCAGTACTTC; CDR3 protein: CASSQDQVGRGALYEQYF
clone size: .; V gene: TRBV28; CDR3 length: 14; J gene: TRBJ1-2; D gene: TRBD1; CDR3 DNA: TGTGCCAGCAGTTTCGTACCGGGACAGGGCGGCTACACCTTC; CDR3 protein: CASSFVPGQGGYTF
clone size: .; V gene: TRBV28; CDR3 length: 14; J gene: TRBJ2-3; D gene: TRBD1; CDR3 DNA: TGTGCCAGCAGTAAGACAGGGGGTTGGGATACGCAGTATTTT; CDR3 protein: CASSKTGGWDTQYF
clone size: .; V gene: TRBV2; CDR3 length: 16; J gene: TRBJ2-7; D gene: TRBD1; CDR3 DNA: TGTGCCAGCAGTGCTTCTCCGACAGGGATCTCCTACGAGCAGTACTTC; CDR3 protein: CASSASPTGISYEQYF
clone size: .; V gene: TRBV2; CDR3 length: 16; J gene: TRBJ2-3; D gene: .; CDR3 DNA: TGTGCCAGCAGCCTTAGCGGAGGGTCTAGCACAGATACGCAGTATTTT; CDR3 protein: CASSLSGGSSTDTQYF
clone size: .; V gene: TRBV6-6; CDR3 length: 13; J gene: TRBJ2-3; D gene: .; CDR3 DNA: TGTGCCAGCAGTTACTCCGAGGGTGATACGCAGTATTTT; CDR3 protein: CASSYSEGDTQYF
clone size: once; V gene: TRBV29-1; CDR3 length: 16; J gene: TRBJ2-7; D gene: .; CDR3 DNA: TGCAGCGTGGAATTAGTAGAGAGGGGGACCGACTACGAGCAGTACTTC; CDR3 protein: CSVELVERGTDYEQYF
clone size: .; V gene: TRBV30; CDR3 length: 12; J gene: TRBJ2-7; D gene: TRBD1; CDR3 DNA: TGTGCCTGGAGTGTACAGGGGAACGAGCAGTACTTC; CDR3 protein: CAWSVQGNEQYF
clone size: .; V gene: TRBV30; CDR3 length: 12; J gene: TRBJ1-6; D gene: .; CDR3 DNA: TGTGCCTGGAGCAGGAATAATTCACCCCTCCACTTT; CDR3 protein: CAWSRNNSPLHF
clone size: .; V gene: TRBV7-3; CDR3 length: 15; J gene: TRBJ2-5; D gene: TRBD2; CDR3 DNA: TGTGCCAGCAGCTTAAGACTAGCGGGAGTAGAGACCCAGTACTTC; CDR3 protein: CASSLRLAGVETQYF
clone size: .; V gene: TRBV6-8; CDR3 length: 17; J gene: TRBJ2-1; D gene: TRBD2; CDR3 DNA: TGTGCCAGCAGCCCCCTCGGGACTAGCGGGGGAGACAATGAGCAGTTCTTC; CDR3 protein: CASSPLGTSGGDNEQFF
clone size: few; V gene: TRBV7-9; CDR3 length: 14; J gene: TRBJ1-2; D gene: .; CDR3 DNA: TGTGCCAGCAGCTCGGATGACAGGAGATATGGCTACACCTTC; CDR3 protein: CASSSDDRRYGYTF
clone size: many; V gene: TRBV25-1; CDR3 length: 15; J gene: TRBJ1-4; D gene: TRBD1; CDR3 DNA: TGTGCCAGCAGCCGACAGGGATTGGATAATGAAAAACTGTTTTTT; CDR3 protein: CASSRQGLDNEKLFF
clone size: .; V gene: TRBV28; CDR3 length: 15; J gene: TRBJ1-4; D gene: .; CDR3 DNA: TGTGCCAGCAGTGCTACTGAGACAACTAATGAAAAACTGTTTTTT; CDR3 protein: CASSATETTNEKLFF
clone size: .; V gene: TRBV12-3/TRBV12-4; CDR3 length: 13; J gene: TRBJ2-2; D gene: .; CDR3 DNA: TGTGCCAGCAGTTTCACAGACACCGGGGAGCTGTTTTTT; CDR3 protein: CASSFTDTGELFF
clone size: .; V gene: TRBV27; CDR3 length: 14; J gene: TRBJ2-1; D gene: .; CDR3 DNA: TGTGCCAGCAGTTTAGCGGGATCCTACAATGAGCAGTTCTTC; CDR3 protein: CASSLAGSYNEQFF
clone size: .; V gene: TRBV9; CDR3 length: 15; J gene: TRBJ2-1; D gene: TRBD2; CDR3 DNA: TGTGCCAGCAGCGCCCTAGCGGGGGGGATCAATGAGCAGTTCTTC; CDR3 protein: CASSALAGGINEQFF
clone size: .; V gene: TRBV20-1; CDR3 length: 17; J gene: TRBJ1-5; D gene: .; CDR3 DNA: TGCAGTGCTAGTTTCAGGGGCGGTACCGCTTTCAATCAGCCCCAGCATTTT; CDR3 protein: CSASFRGGTAFNQPQHF
clone size: .; V gene: TRBV19; CDR3 length: 13; J gene: TRBJ1-4; D gene: TRBD1; CDR3 DNA: TGTGCCAGTCAGACAGGGTATAATGAAAAACTGTTTTTT; CDR3 protein: CASQTGYNEKLFF